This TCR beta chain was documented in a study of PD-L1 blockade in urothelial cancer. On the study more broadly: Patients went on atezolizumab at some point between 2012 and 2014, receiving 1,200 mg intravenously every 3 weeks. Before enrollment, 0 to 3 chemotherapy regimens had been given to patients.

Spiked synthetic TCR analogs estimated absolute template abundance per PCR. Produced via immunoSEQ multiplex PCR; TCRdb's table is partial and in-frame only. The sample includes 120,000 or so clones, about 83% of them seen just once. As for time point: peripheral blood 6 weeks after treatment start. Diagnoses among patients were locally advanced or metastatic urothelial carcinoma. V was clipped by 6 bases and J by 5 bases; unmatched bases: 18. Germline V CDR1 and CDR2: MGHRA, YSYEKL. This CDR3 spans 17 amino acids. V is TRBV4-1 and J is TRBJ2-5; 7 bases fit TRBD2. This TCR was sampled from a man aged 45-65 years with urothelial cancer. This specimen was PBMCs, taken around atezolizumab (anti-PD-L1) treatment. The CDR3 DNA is TGCGCCAGCAGGGGGAAGGGGTTTGGCGGGAGTGGCGAGACCCAGTACTTC. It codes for CASRGKGFGGSGETQYF.